The entry that follows covers one TCR beta chain sequence. Its antigen is currently unknown. The TCR alpha and TCR beta cDNA libraries, bearing sample barcodes and UMIs, were generated by 5'RACE using constant-segment primers. TCRdb independently ran MiXCR on the 5' RACE reads; one entry per CDR3 protein. The repertoire holds around 80,000 distinct CDR3 sequences, with over 10% as singletons. The record originates from a study of T-cell memory formation after mild COVID-19. Study-wide background: Largely donor-specific sequence clusters came from a couple of donors. Points from the study as a whole: A balance of CD4 and CD8 characterized clones contracting day 15 to 85, whereas later expanders leaned CD4+. The study detected some responding clones in pre-infection memory, suggesting cross-reactive memory joined.

V was shortened by 6 bases and J by 0 bases, with 14 bases between the two germline ends. The CDR3 covers 15 residues. Germline assignment: CDR1 WSHSY and CDR2 SAAADI. This rearrangement joins TRBV10-2 to TRBJ1-2; a possible D gene is TRBD1 (5 bases). The sequenced sample was PBMCs or a T cell subset sorted from them (not recorded which). The source is a man younger than 35 who had mild COVID-19 (a few samples of this study predate the infection). Cell type and time point are not known. CDR3 in amino acids: CASRGPRGANYGYTF. The CDR3 DNA sequence: TGCGCCAGCAGGGGACCGCGGGGGGCTAACTATGGCTACACCTTC.